These 28 T cell receptor beta chains came from one sample sequenced in a study of shared clonotypes between healthy human individuals. Naive CD8 cells comprised CD45RO-negative, CCR7-positively selected cells, excluding terminally differentiated effector memory CD45RA+ cells. Clones were sequenced by immunoSEQ multiplex PCR, and TCRdb holds only the in-frame ones, with some missing. The table lists hundreds of thousands of clones, around 90% of them singletons, with roughly 22% in the top ten. The sequenced sample consisted of naive CD8+ T cells sorted from blood. The receptors originated from a man aged 25 to 40 in good health.

The chain combines TRBV11-2 with TRBJ2-1; D call uncertain. The V end lost 3 bases, the J end lost 6 bases, and 6 bases lay between the germline ends. The CDR3 contains 12 residues. Germline values: CDR1 SGHAT, CDR2 FQNNGV. CDR3 protein: CASSLTGNEQFF. The CDR3, as DNA: TGTGCCAGCAGCTTGACGGGCAATGAGCAGTTCTTC.

This chain links TRBV6-1 with TRBJ2-7, with 12 positions matching TRBD2. This CDR3 has 17 residues. V was pared by 3 bases and J by 4 bases, with 10 bases of the junction left unmatched. CDR1 and CDR2 (germline): MNHNS, SASEGT. The CDR3 DNA follows: TGTGCCAGCAGTGACCGACCGACTAGCGGGAGAGGATACGAGCAGTACTTC. This encodes CASSDRPTSGRGYEQYF.

The genes are TRBV27 and TRBJ2-7, with D maybe TRBD1 (5 bases). Looked up from germline, CDR1 is MNHEY and CDR2 is SMNVEV (reference sequence). This CDR3 comprises 14 residues. V dropped 6 bases and J dropped 3 bases, with 15 bases sitting between them. The DNA of the CDR3 is TGTGCCAGCAGCCATGACAGAGCTGGCTACGAGCAGTACTTC. Translating it yields CASSHDRAGYEQYF.

The CDR3 bases are TGTGCCAGCAGGCGGGACGTCTCCTACGAGCAGTACTTC. Translated, it gives CASRRDVSYEQYF. The chain joins TRBV27 to TRBJ2-7; possibly TRBD2 for D (6 bases). The CDR3 covers 13 residues. Germline CDR1 is MNHEY and CDR2 is SMNVEV (reference sequence). With 6 bases removed from V and 0 bases from J, the gap between germline ends came to 9 bases.

A single count supports this clone. The V and J genes are TRBV5-6 and TRBJ1-4; D not resolved. V was shortened by 4 bases and J by 8 bases, with 15 bases between the two germline ends. Germline V CDR1 and CDR2: SGHDT, YYEEEE. The CDR3 has 14 residues. The CDR3 region has the DNA TGTGCCAGCAGCCCCGCCCTAATAGGCGAAAAACTGTTTTTT. Residues: CASSPALIGEKLFF.

This clone was seen just once. J is TRBJ2-2 and V is TRBV19, with D possibly being TRBD1 (5 bases). The CDR3 has 14 amino acids. CDR1 is LNHDA and CDR2 is SQIVND in the germline V gene (reference sequence). Trimming shortened V by 6 bases and J by 6 bases, and 14 bases separated the two germline ends. DNA of the CDR3: TGTGCCAGTAGCCCCTCCCAGGGTCCCGGGGAGCTGTTTTTT. It codes for CASSPSQGPGELFF.

The chain couples TRBV13 to TRBJ2-7, with 7 bases aligning to TRBD1. This CDR3 spans 14 amino acids. The J segment lost 3 bases and the V segment lost 4 bases, leaving 6 bases of the junction unmatched. The germline gives CDR1 PRHDT, CDR2 FYEKMQ (reference sequence). The DNA of the CDR3 is TGTGCCAGCAGCTCCGGGACAGATAACTACGAGCAGTACTTC. It is translated as CASSSGTDNYEQYF.

V is TRBV4-3 and J is TRBJ2-1, with 7 bases aligning to TRBD2. This CDR3 is 16 amino acids long. V shed 0 bases and J 9 bases; nucleotides not matched to a gene: 11. The V gene's germline CDR1 is LGHNA and CDR2 YSLEER. For the CDR3, the DNA is TGCGCCAGCAGCCAAGAGGGTAGCGGGTTTAAAGGTGAGCAGTTCTTC. This sequence encodes CASSQEGSGFKGEQFF.

The CDR3: CASSFWGGNSYEQYF. CDR3 DNA: TGTGCCAGCAGTTTTTGGGGGGGCAACTCCTACGAGCAGTACTTC. The chain has TRBV27 and TRBJ2-7; tentatively, D is TRBD2 (7 bases). V lost 3 bases to trimming and J lost 0 bases, with 12 bases between them. The length of the CDR3 is 15 residues. Germline V gives CDR1 MNHEY, CDR2 SMNVEV (reference sequence).

Remarks on this clone: Distinct nucleotide sequences in the sample also encode this CDR3. The chain combines TRBV6-6 with TRBJ2-7; the D is unclear. The germline CDR1 and CDR2 sequences are MNHNY and SVGAGI (reference sequence). V was cut by 2 bases and J by 0 bases, with 2 bases left in between. This CDR3 has 12 amino acids. CDR3 nucleotide sequence: TGTGCCAGCAGTTACGACTCCTACGAGCAGTACTTC. Protein product: CASSYDSYEQYF.

The chain links TRBV7-2 to TRBJ2-3; tentatively, D is TRBD2 (5 bases). Germline CDR1 is SGHTA and CDR2 is FQGNSA. This CDR3 spans 14 amino acids. Trimming stripped 1 base from V and 6 bases from J, with 11 bases between. The CDR3 region has the DNA TGTGCCAGCAGCTTAGGGGTTAGCGTCGATACGCAGTATTTT. It codes for CASSLGVSVDTQYF. The whole variable domain, remainder taken from reference TRBV7-2 and TRBJ2-3, is GAGVSQSPSNKVTEKGKDVELRCDPISGHTALYWYRQSLGQGLEFLIYFQGNSAPDKSGLPSDRFSAERTGGSVSTLTIQRTQQEDSAVYLCASSLGVSVDTQYFGPGTRLTVL.

This clone was found a few times. J is TRBJ1-5 and V is TRBV27, with TRBD1 matching over 7 bases. The V gene's germline CDR1 is MNHEY and CDR2 SMNVEV (reference sequence). V gave up 0 bases and J gave up 4 bases; unmatched junction bases: 3. The CDR3 consists of 15 residues. The CDR3 DNA sequence: TGTGCCAGCAGTTTATCGAGGGGGCCTAATCAGCCCCAGCATTTT. Its protein is CASSLSRGPNQPQHF.

The chain links TRBV7-6 to TRBJ2-2, with 11 bases identical to TRBD2. Germline V gene sequence: CDR1 SGHVS, CDR2 FNYEAQ. The V segment lost 5 bases and the J segment 6 bases; nucleotides outside the gene matches: 14. This CDR3 has 18 residues. The CDR3 is CASSPWSTSGSIAGELFF. In nucleotides, the CDR3 is TGTGCCAGCAGCCCCTGGTCCACTAGCGGGAGTATCGCCGGGGAGCTGTTTTTT. Looking up the rest from reference TRBV7-6 and TRBJ2-2 gives the full variable domain: GAGVSQSPRYKVTKRGQDVALRCDPISGHVSLYWYRQALGQGPEFLTYFNYEAQQDKSGLPNDRFSAERPEGSISTLTIQRTEQRDSAMYRCASSPWSTSGSIAGELFFGEGSRLTVL.

The chain is built from TRBV9 and TRBJ2-7; D gene unclear. Germline CDR1 is SGDLS and CDR2 is YYNGEE. The CDR3 length is 16 residues. The V end lost 3 bases, the J end lost 0 bases, and 16 bases lay between the germline ends. The CDR3 here is CASSGSLTDPSYEQYF. The CDR3 nucleotides are TGTGCCAGCAGCGGTTCCTTAACAGATCCCTCCTACGAGCAGTACTTC.

The chain employs TRBV23-1 and TRBJ2-7; D perhaps matches TRBD2 (5 bases). TRBV23-1 is recorded as an ORF, its role being uncertain. The CDR3 is 15 residues long. Trimming took off 2 bases at V and 0 bases at J, with 11 bases between the two ends. In nucleotides, the CDR3 is TGCGCCAGCAGTCAAGAGGGCGGTTGCTCCTACGAGCAGTACTTC. Translated: CASSQEGGCSYEQYF.

This clone was seen once. The chain combines TRBV4-1 with TRBJ2-1; TRBD1 matches at 9 bases. The CDR3 extends over 16 amino acids. Germline V gene lookup returns CDR1 MGHRA and CDR2 YSYEKL. After removal of 4 bases from V and 0 bases from J, the junction contained 4 bases not matched to a gene. CDR3 DNA: TGCGCCAGCAGCCTAGACAGGGGGAGCTCCTACAATGAGCAGTTCTTC. Translation gives CASSLDRGSSYNEQFF.

The CDR3, as DNA: TGTGCCACCTCAAGGGGGGGAGGCAACGAGCAGTACTTC. Translation: CATSRGGGNEQYF. The chain uses TRBV19 and TRBJ2-7; D is possibly TRBD2 (7 bases). Trimming left V 10 bases short and J 5 bases short, with 18 bases between. CDR1 is LNHDA and CDR2 is SQIVND in the germline V gene (reference sequence). The CDR3 length is 13 residues.

The chain uses TRBV7-9 and TRBJ2-7; 9 bases line up with TRBD1. Germline assignment: CDR1 SEHNR and CDR2 FQNEAQ (reference sequence). V lost 3 bases and J lost 3; bases outside the gene matches: 9. This CDR3 has 16 amino acids. The CDR3 nucleotides are TGTGCCAGCAGCTTGACTGACAGGGGGTTTATCTACGAGCAGTACTTC. The encoded protein is CASSLTDRGFIYEQYF.

The V and J genes are TRBV5-4 and TRBJ2-3, with 8 bases identical to TRBD2. The germline V gene has CDR1 SGHNT and CDR2 YYREEE (reference sequence). This CDR3 is built from 15 residues. The ends lost 4 bases at V and 6 bases at J; junction bases unmatched: 10. The CDR3 spells CASSAGTRVLDTQYF. The CDR3 DNA follows: TGTGCCAGCAGCGCAGGGACTAGAGTATTGGATACGCAGTATTTT.

This rearrangement joins TRBV6-1 to TRBJ2-7; 7 bases match TRBD2. Germline CDR1 MNHNS, CDR2 SASEGT. V shed 3 bases and J 5 bases; nucleotides not matched to a gene: 19. The CDR3 is made up of 18 amino acids. The CDR3 region has the DNA TGTGCCAGCAGTGAGCGGGCCGTTGGATGGGTAGCGGGCGACGAGCAGTACTTC. It encodes CASSERAVGWVAGDEQYF.

The V call is TRBV7-2, the J call TRBJ2-1; 7 bases match TRBD2. V was pared by 2 bases and J by 4 bases, with 5 bases of the junction left unmatched. The CDR3 extends over 15 amino acids. Looked up from germline, CDR1 is SGHTA and CDR2 is FQGNSA. The CDR3 region has the DNA TGTGCCAGCAGCTTAACAATCGGGGGGTACAATGAGCAGTTCTTC. Protein sequence: CASSLTIGGYNEQFF.

The chain carries TRBV27 and TRBJ2-2, with D hard to call. The CDR3 is 13 amino acids. Germline V CDR1 and CDR2: MNHEY, SMNVEV (reference sequence). Between the trimmed V and J ends, which lost 3 bases and 7 bases, there was a span of 9 bases. The CDR3 DNA reads as TGTGCCAGCAGTTTCCCCGGTTACGGGGAGCTGTTTTTT. This sequence encodes CASSFPGYGELFF.

The rearrangement links TRBV27 to TRBJ1-1; D remains unclear. CDR3 size: 13 residues. The V and J ends lost 5 bases and 3 bases respectively, with 10 bases between them. The germline gives CDR1 MNHEY, CDR2 SMNVEV (reference sequence). This chain's CDR3 is CASSNGGYTEAFF. The CDR3 bases are TGTGCCAGCAGTAACGGCGGCTACACTGAAGCTTTCTTT.

The J gene is TRBJ1-1, the V gene TRBV2; no firm D call. Trimming shortened V by 2 bases and J by 0 bases, and 4 bases separated the two germline ends. The CDR3 has 13 residues. CDR1 and CDR2 (germline): SNHLY, FYNNEI. This chain's CDR3 is CASSETLNTEAFF. CDR3 in DNA: TGTGCCAGCAGTGAAACGTTGAACACTGAAGCTTTCTTT.

This clone appeared once. This sequence joins TRBV27 and TRBJ1-1; D unclear. V shed 6 bases and J shed 0 bases, with 11 bases lying between them. This CDR3 has 14 amino acids. The germline gives CDR1 MNHEY, CDR2 SMNVEV (reference sequence). For the CDR3, the DNA is TGTGCCAGCAGCGTCGGGCTCCTGAACACTGAAGCTTTCTTT. Translating it yields CASSVGLLNTEAFF.

The chain employs TRBV7-6 and TRBJ1-1; no clear D gene. This CDR3 comprises 12 residues. Germline values: CDR1 SGHVS, CDR2 FNYEAQ. V lost 6 bases to trimming and J lost 4 bases, with 9 bases between them. CDR3 sequence: CASSPVGTEAFF. The CDR3 DNA follows: TGTGCCAGCAGTCCTGTGGGCACTGAAGCTTTCTTT.

In nucleotides, the CDR3 is TGTGCCAGCGGGCCTACACTCCAACAAGAGACCCAGTACTTC. It is translated as CASGPTLQQETQYF. The chain links TRBV11-2 to TRBJ2-5; no clear D gene. The CDR3 runs 14 residues. V lost 8 bases to trimming and J lost 2 bases, with 15 bases between them. Germline loops: CDR1 SGHAT, CDR2 FQNNGV.

The chain employs TRBV29-1 and TRBJ1-2, with TRBD1 matching 7 bases. The CDR3 sequence is 15 residues long. The V segment lost 2 bases and the J segment 6 bases; nucleotides outside the gene matches: 12. Germline CDR1 and CDR2: SQVTM and ANQGSEA. Written as DNA, the CDR3 is TGCAGCGTTGAAAGGGATTCCGGGACAGTAGATGGCTACACCTTC. It yields the protein CSVERDSGTVDGYTF.